Described below is a single T cell receptor (beta chain) sequence and its context. The record originates from a study of Tregs in tolerant kidney transplant recipients. Sequencing used immunoSEQ multiplex PCR; TCRdb keeps in-frame clones, though not all of them. The sample contains 60,000 to 70,000 clones, roughly 89% of which appear only once. The sequence came from a human donor who received a combined kidney and bone marrow transplant. Sample: CD8+ T cells from blood, taken before the transplant.

CDR3 residues: CASRSGTALNEKLFF. The CDR3 nucleotides are TGTGCCAGCAGGTCCGGGACAGCCCTTAATGAAAAACTGTTTTTT. The chain employs TRBV6-1 and TRBJ1-4; 7 nucleotides match TRBD1. Germline CDR1 reads MNHNS; CDR2 reads SASEGT. V lost 6 bases and J lost 4; bases outside the gene matches: 8. The CDR3 spans 15 residues.